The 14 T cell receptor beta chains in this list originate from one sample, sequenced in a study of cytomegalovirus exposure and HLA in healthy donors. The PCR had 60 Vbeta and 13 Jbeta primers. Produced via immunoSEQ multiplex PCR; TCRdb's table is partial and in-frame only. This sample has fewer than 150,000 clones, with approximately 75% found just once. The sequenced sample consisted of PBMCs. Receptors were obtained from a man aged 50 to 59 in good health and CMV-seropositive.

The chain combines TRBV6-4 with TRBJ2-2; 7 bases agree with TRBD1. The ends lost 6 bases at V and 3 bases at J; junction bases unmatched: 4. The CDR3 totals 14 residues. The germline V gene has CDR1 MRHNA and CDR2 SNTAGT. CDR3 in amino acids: CASRAQGDTGELFF. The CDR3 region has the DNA TGTGCCAGCAGAGCCCAGGGGGACACCGGGGAGCTGTTTTTT.

DNA for the CDR3: TGCGCCAGCAGCCAAGATTTAAGGGGGAATCAGCCCCAGCATTTT. Its translation: CASSQDLRGNQPQHF. The gene calls are TRBV4-1 and TRBJ1-5; perhaps TRBD1 as D (6 bases). This CDR3 has 15 residues. Germline V gene lookup returns CDR1 MGHRA and CDR2 YSYEKL. V was pared by 0 bases and J by 4 bases, with 10 bases between.

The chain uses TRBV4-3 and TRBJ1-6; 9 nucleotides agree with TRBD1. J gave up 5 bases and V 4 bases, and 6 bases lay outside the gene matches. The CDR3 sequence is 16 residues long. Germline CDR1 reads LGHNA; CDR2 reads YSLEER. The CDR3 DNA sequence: TGCGCCAGCAGCCGAACCCGGGACAGGGATAATTCACCCCTCCACTTT. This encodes CASSRTRDRDNSPLHF.

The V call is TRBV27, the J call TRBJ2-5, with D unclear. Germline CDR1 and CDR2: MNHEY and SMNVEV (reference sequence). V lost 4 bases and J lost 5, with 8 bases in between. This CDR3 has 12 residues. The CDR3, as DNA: TGTGCCAGCAGTTCCCCCTTCGAGACCCAGTACTTC. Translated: CASSSPFETQYF.

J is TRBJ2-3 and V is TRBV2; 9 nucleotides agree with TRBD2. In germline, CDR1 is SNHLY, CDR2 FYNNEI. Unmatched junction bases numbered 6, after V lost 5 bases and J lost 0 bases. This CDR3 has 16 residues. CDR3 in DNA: TGTGCCAGCAGTCTATCTAGCGGGGCTAGCACAGATACGCAGTATTTT. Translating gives CASSLSSGASTDTQYF. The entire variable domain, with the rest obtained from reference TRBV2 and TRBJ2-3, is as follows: EPEVTQTPSHQVTQMGQEVILRCVPISNHLYFYWYRQILGQKVEFLVSFYNNEISEKSEIFDDQFSVERPDGSNFTLKIRSTKLEDSAMYFCASSLSSGASTDTQYFGPGTRLTVL.

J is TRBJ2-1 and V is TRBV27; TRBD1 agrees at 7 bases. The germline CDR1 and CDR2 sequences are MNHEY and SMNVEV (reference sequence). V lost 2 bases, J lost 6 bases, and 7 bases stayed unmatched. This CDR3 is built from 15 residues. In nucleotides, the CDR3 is TGTGCCAGCAGTTTAGTTCCTCCAGGGGGCAATGAGCAGTTCTTC. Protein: CASSLVPPGGNEQFF.

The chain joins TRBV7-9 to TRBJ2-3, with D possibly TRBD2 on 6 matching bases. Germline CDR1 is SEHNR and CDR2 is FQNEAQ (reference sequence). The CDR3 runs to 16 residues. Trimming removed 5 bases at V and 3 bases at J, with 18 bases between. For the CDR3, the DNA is TGTGCCAGCAGCCCAGTGGGGGGTTCAGGGACAGATACGCAGTATTTT. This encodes CASSPVGGSGTDTQYF. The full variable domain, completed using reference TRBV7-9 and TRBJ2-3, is DTGVSQNPRHKITKRGQNVTFRCDPISEHNRLYWYRQTLGQGPEFLTYFQNEAQLEKSRLLSDRFSAERPKGSFSTLEIQRTEQGDSAMYLCASSPVGGSGTDTQYFGPGTRLTVL.

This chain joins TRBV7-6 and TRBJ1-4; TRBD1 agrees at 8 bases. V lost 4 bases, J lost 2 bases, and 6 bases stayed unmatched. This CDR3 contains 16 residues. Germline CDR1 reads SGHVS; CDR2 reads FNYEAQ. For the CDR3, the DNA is TGTGCCAGCAGCTGGGGACAGGATCTTACTAATGAAAAACTGTTTTTT. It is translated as CASSWGQDLTNEKLFF.

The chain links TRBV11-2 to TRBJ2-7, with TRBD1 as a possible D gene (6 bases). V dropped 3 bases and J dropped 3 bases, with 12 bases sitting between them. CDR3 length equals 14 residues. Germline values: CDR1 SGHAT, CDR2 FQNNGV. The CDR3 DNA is TGTGCCAGCAGCTTTCAGGGGAAGATCTACGAGCAGTACTTC. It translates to CASSFQGKIYEQYF.

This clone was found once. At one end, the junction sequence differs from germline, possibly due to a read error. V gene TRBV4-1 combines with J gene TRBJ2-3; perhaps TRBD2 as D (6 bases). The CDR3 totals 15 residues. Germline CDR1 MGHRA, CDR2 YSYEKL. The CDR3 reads CASSQDPGRGAGSDF. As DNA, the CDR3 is TGCGCCAGCAGCCAAGATCCGGGCCGAGGGGCGGGGTCGGATTTT.

The CDR3 DNA follows: TGTGCCAGCGGTTTAGCGGGAGGCACAGATACGCAGTATTTT. The encoded protein is CASGLAGGTDTQYF. The chain is built from TRBV2 and TRBJ2-3, with TRBD2 matching over 9 bases. The CDR3 loop spans 14 amino acids. The V and J ends lost 8 bases and 1 base, in that order; junction bases with no gene match: 4. CDR1 and CDR2 (germline): SNHLY, FYNNEI.

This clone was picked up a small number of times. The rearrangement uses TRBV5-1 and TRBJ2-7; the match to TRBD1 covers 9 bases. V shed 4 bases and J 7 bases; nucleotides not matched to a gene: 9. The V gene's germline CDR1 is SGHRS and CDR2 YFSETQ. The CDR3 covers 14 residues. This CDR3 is CASSPGQGFGEQYF. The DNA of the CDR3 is TGCGCCAGCAGCCCAGGACAGGGGTTCGGGGAGCAGTACTTC.

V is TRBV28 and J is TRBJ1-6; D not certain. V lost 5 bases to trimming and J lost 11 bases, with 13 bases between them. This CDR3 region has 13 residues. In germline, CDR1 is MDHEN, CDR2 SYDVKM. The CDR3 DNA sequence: TGTGCCAGCAGTGGCGGAGAGTGGACACCCCTCCACTTT. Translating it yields CASSGGEWTPLHF.

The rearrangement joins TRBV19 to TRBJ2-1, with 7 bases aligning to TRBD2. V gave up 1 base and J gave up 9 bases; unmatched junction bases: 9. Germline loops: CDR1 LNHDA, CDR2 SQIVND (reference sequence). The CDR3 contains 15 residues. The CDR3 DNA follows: TGTGCCAGTAGTATAGCGGGAGGCCCTAATGCTGAGCAGTTCTTC. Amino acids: CASSIAGGPNAEQFF.